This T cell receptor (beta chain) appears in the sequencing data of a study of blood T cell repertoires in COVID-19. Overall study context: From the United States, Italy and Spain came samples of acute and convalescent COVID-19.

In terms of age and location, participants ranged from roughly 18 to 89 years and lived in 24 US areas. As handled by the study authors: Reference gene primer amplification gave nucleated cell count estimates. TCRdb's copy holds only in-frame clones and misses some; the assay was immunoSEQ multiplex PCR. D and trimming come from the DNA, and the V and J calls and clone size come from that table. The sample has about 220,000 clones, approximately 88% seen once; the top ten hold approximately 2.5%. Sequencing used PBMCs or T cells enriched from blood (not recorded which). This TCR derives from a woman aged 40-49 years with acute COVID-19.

CDR3 nucleotide sequence: TGTGCCTGGAGAAAAATCGGCCCGACGGGGGGCTACACCTTC. The encoded protein is CAWRKIGPTGGYTF. The gene calls are TRBV30 and TRBJ1-2; D gene ambiguous. V lost 3 bases and J lost 8, with 19 bases in between. CDR3 length equals 14 residues. Germline CDR1 is GTSNPN and CDR2 is SVGIG (reference sequence).